A single sample gave rise to the 21 T cell receptor beta chains below, sequenced in a study of CD8+ T cells in alopecia areata. Alopecia areata patients provided lesional scalp punch biopsies and peripheral blood, both collected for the study. Extraction and reverse transcription of RNA yielded cDNA as the sequencing template. This table comes from immunoSEQ multiplex PCR, and its TCRdb copy is limited to in-frame clones, with some not included. Of about 5,000 clones listed, just over 60% are singletons. The material sequenced was skin, taken at week 0. Receptor source: a human donor with alopecia areata.

This clone was seen a few times. The CDR3 region has the DNA TGTGCCAGCAGTCACGCCACAGATACGCAGTATTTT. Translating gives CASSHATDTQYF. The chain links TRBV27 to TRBJ2-3; D unresolved. V lost 5 bases, J lost 2 bases, and 5 bases lay in between. The CDR3 has 12 residues. The germline gives CDR1 MNHEY, CDR2 SMNVEV (reference sequence).

The chain combines TRBV19 with TRBJ1-2; 7 bases are shared with TRBD1. The CDR3 length is 19 residues. Germline CDR1 and CDR2: LNHDA and SQIVND (reference sequence). The ends lost 5 bases at V and 4 bases at J; junction bases unmatched: 22. CDR3 bases: TGTGCCAGTAGTCCAACAATGCCGGGACAGTTGAGGGGTCTCTATGGCTACACCTTC. The encoded protein is CASSPTMPGQLRGLYGYTF.

This rearrangement joins TRBV7-8 to TRBJ2-2, with TRBD1 matching over 7 bases. Trimming cost V 1 base and J 8 bases; bases outside gene matches: 4. CDR1 and CDR2 from the germline V gene are SGHVS and FQNEAQ. CDR3 length equals 14 residues. The CDR3 nucleotides read TGTGCCAGCAGCTTAGAGACAGGGAGAGGGGAGCTGTTTTTT. Amino acids: CASSLETGRGELFF.

CDR3 in amino acids: CASPGGRGSYEQYF. In DNA form, the CDR3 reads TGTGCCAGCCCCGGAGGCCGGGGCTCCTACGAGCAGTACTTC. The V gene is TRBV11-2, the J gene TRBJ2-7, with D possibly matching TRBD2 (5 bases). The V end was cut by 8 bases, the J end by 0 bases, with 14 bases between. Germline V gives CDR1 SGHAT, CDR2 FQNNGV. CDR3 length: 14 residues.

J is TRBJ2-7 and V is TRBV4-2; 12 bases are a match to TRBD2. The trim removed 3 bases at V and 10 bases at J, leaving 10 bases unmatched. Germline V lookup: CDR1 LGHNA, CDR2 YNFKEQ. The CDR3 has 15 residues. The CDR3 sequence is CASSQSLAGGPRQYF. The DNA for the CDR3 is TGTGCCAGCAGCCAGAGCCTAGCGGGGGGGCCGAGACAGTACTTC.

V and J are TRBV5-4 and TRBJ2-3; D ambiguous. The V and J ends lost 2 bases and 0 bases respectively, with 10 bases between them. This CDR3 has 15 amino acids. CDR1 and CDR2 (germline): SGHNT, YYREEE (reference sequence). The CDR3 reads CASSFKPRSTDTQYF. The CDR3 bases are TGTGCCAGCAGCTTCAAACCCAGGAGCACAGATACGCAGTATTTT.

The chain couples TRBV6-5 to TRBJ1-1; possible D gene TRBD1, 6 bases. The CDR3 spans 13 residues. The germline gives CDR1 MNHEY, CDR2 SVGAGI. Trimming stripped 6 bases from V and 5 bases from J, with 13 bases between. CDR3 loop: CASRRTGWTEAFF. CDR3 DNA: TGTGCCAGCAGGCGCACAGGGTGGACTGAAGCTTTCTTT.

This chain joins TRBV9 and TRBJ1-2; weak D call: TRBD1 (5 bases). This CDR3 is built from 15 residues. The V end lost 0 bases, the J end lost 4 bases, and 13 bases lay between the germline ends. Germline V gene lookup returns CDR1 SGDLS and CDR2 YYNGEE. The CDR3 bases are TGTGCCAGCAGCGTAGGCCTCAAGACAGTCTATGGCTACACCTTC. Amino acids: CASSVGLKTVYGYTF.

V usage is TRBV7-8 and J usage is TRBJ1-5, with 7 bases lining up with TRBD1. Germline CDR1 and CDR2: SGHVS and FQNEAQ. Trimming at V came to 2 bases and at J to 3 bases, leaving 13 bases not matched to a gene. The CDR3 is 18 amino acids. The chain's CDR3 is CASSLRLFVDRTNQPQHF. The CDR3 DNA reads as TGTGCCAGCAGCTTAAGGCTCTTCGTGGACAGGACCAATCAGCCCCAGCATTTT.

The rearrangement joins TRBV19 to TRBJ2-5; 7 bases match TRBD2. CDR1 is LNHDA, CDR2 SQIVND, per germline (reference sequence). The CDR3 has 14 amino acids. With 0 bases clipped from V and 6 bases from J, the junction kept 4 bases outside the gene matches. The CDR3 nucleotides are TGTGCCAGTAGTATAGATCGGACTAGGAAGACCCAGTACTTC. It codes for CASSIDRTRKTQYF. The whole variable domain, filled in from reference TRBV19 and TRBJ2-5, reads DGGITQSPKYLFRKEGQNVTLSCEQNLNHDAMYWYRQDPGQGLRLIYYSQIVNDFQKGDIAEGYSVSREKKESFPLTVTSAQKNPTAFYLCASSIDRTRKTQYFGPGTRLLVL.

This clone came up a few times. This chain uses TRBV11-2 with TRBJ1-5, with no clear D. Germline CDR1 and CDR2: SGHAT and FQNNGV. The CDR3 length is 15 residues. Trimming took 2 bases from V and 0 from J, leaving 8 bases between them. CDR3 region: CASSLNSYSNQPQHF. The DNA for the CDR3 is TGTGCCAGCAGCTTAAACAGTTATAGCAATCAGCCCCAGCATTTT.

The V call is TRBV15, the J call TRBJ2-2; D unresolved. The length of the CDR3 is 13 residues. The V and J ends lost 8 bases and 6 bases respectively, with 13 bases between them. Germline lookup yields CDR1 LNHNV and CDR2 YYDKDF (reference sequence). The CDR3 loop is CATPGSAAGELFF. As DNA, the CDR3 is TGTGCCACCCCTGGGTCGGCGGCCGGGGAGCTGTTTTTT.

The chain carries TRBV5-4 and TRBJ2-5; tentatively, D is TRBD1 or TRBD2 (7 bases each). V lost 4 bases to trimming and J lost 4 bases, with 23 bases between them. The CDR3 is 17 residues long. CDR1 is SGHNT, CDR2 YYREEE, per germline (reference sequence). CDR3 residues: CASSPRVREGAVETQYF. The CDR3 DNA follows: TGTGCCAGCAGCCCACGAGTGAGGGAGGGGGCGGTAGAGACCCAGTACTTC.

This clone has just a few counts. V and J are TRBV5-1 and TRBJ2-7; 7 nucleotides align to TRBD1. The CDR3 consists of 15 residues. V shed 4 bases, J shed 4 bases, and the junction held 11 bases outside the gene matches. Germline lookup yields CDR1 SGHRS and CDR2 YFSETQ. The CDR3: CASSLNPTGLYEQYF. The CDR3 DNA sequence: TGCGCCAGCAGCCTAAATCCGACAGGGCTTTACGAGCAGTACTTC.

J is TRBJ2-3 and V is TRBV2, with a weak D call TRBD1 (8 bases). Germline V gives CDR1 SNHLY, CDR2 FYNNEI. The CDR3 is 15 residues long. Trimming removed 6 bases at V and 2 bases at J, with 15 bases between. This chain's CDR3 is CASRGGTGNTDTQYF. The DNA for the CDR3 is TGTGCCAGCAGGGGGGGGACAGGAAACACAGATACGCAGTATTTT. The full variable domain, rest sourced from reference TRBV2 and TRBJ2-3, is EPEVTQTPSHQVTQMGQEVILRCVPISNHLYFYWYRQILGQKVEFLVSFYNNEISEKSEIFDDQFSVERPDGSNFTLKIRSTKLEDSAMYFCASRGGTGNTDTQYFGPGTRLTVL.

The rearrangement uses TRBV5-1 and TRBJ2-5; 7 nucleotides agree with TRBD1. With the DNA end fitting TRBJ2-7 better, the J assignment may be wrong. The CDR3 has 17 residues. Germline assignment: CDR1 SGHRS and CDR2 YFSETQ. CDR3 protein: CASSLETTGLFSYEQYF. DNA for the CDR3: TGCGCCAGCAGCTTGGAAACGACAGGGCTTTTCTCCTACGAGCAGTACTTC.

A note on this clone: A far larger clone differs by one base, so this is likely a read error. The rearrangement links TRBV5-1 to TRBJ1-1, with 7 nucleotides matching TRBD1. The germline gives CDR1 SGHRS, CDR2 YFSETQ. CDR3 size: 16 residues. CDR3 bases: TGCGCCTGCAGCTTGGGGGCAGGGGGTACTTCATGGGAAGCTTTCTTT. The encoded protein is CACSLGAGGTSWEAFF.

Only one count was recorded for this clone. Written as DNA, the CDR3 is TGTGCCAGCACCCCGCAAGTACGAGCGGGACAGGAGGCCTATGGCTACACCTTC. Translation gives CASTPQVRAGQEAYGYTF. The chain joins TRBV5-6 to TRBJ1-2; TRBD1 matches 8 bases. With V trimmed by 6 bases and J by 4 bases, 20 bases remained unmatched. The CDR3 contains 18 residues. Germline CDR1 SGHDT, CDR2 YYEEEE.

V gene TRBV7-9 combines with J gene TRBJ2-5, with a possible D match to TRBD2 (6 bases). CDR3 size: 12 residues. Germline V CDR1 and CDR2: SEHNR, FQNEAQ (reference sequence). With 7 bases removed from V and 7 bases from J, the gap between germline ends came to 13 bases. CDR3 nucleotide sequence: TGTGCCAGCACCTCACACGGGGGGACCCAGTACTTC. Protein: CASTSHGGTQYF.

The gene calls are TRBV5-4 and TRBJ1-1, with 8 bases matching TRBD1. The junction had 6 bases not matched to a gene; V was cut back by 2 bases and J by 0 bases. Germline values: CDR1 SGHNT, CDR2 YYREEE (reference sequence). The CDR3 spans 16 residues. The CDR3 DNA reads as TGTGCCAGCAGCTTACTGACAGGGGCGATGAACACTGAAGCTTTCTTT. This encodes CASSLLTGAMNTEAFF.

This chain joins TRBV18 and TRBJ2-1; 9 nucleotides agree with TRBD2. J gave up 9 bases and V 3 bases, and 9 bases lay outside the gene matches. Germline V gene data show CDR1 as KGHSH and CDR2 as LQKENI. The CDR3 extends over 15 amino acids. The CDR3 bases are TGTGCCAGCTCACCGCCCATTGGACTAGCGACTGAGCAGTTCTTC. Translating gives CASSPPIGLATEQFF.